The 29 T cell receptor beta chains below were found in one sample sequenced in a study of neoadjuvant nivolumab and ipilimumab in lung cancer. Profiled with immunoSEQ multiplex PCR; TCRdb holds only in-frame clones, not every one. The sample lists about 20,000 clones; 76% were seen once. The specimen comprised tumor tissue, sampled after neoadjuvant nivolumab, alone or with ipilimumab, at or shortly before surgery. These receptors originate from an adult with non-small cell lung cancer.

The chain uses TRBV5-5 and TRBJ1-1, with no clear D. The V end was cut by 5 bases, the J end by 1 base, with 12 bases between. The CDR3 extends over 14 amino acids. CDR1 and CDR2 from the germline V gene are SGHKS and YYEKEE (reference sequence). CDR3 loop: CASSRVLSNTEAFF. In DNA form, the CDR3 reads TGTGCCAGCAGTAGGGTTCTCTCGAACACTGAAGCTTTCTTT.

The chain has TRBV5-6 and TRBJ2-1, with TRBD1 matching 12 bases. The germline V gene has CDR1 SGHDT and CDR2 YYEEEE. V shed 3 bases and J 8 bases; nucleotides not matched to a gene: 6. CDR3 length: 15 residues. CDR3 sequence (DNA): TGTGCCAGCAGCTCCGGGACAGGGGGCGCAGATGAGCAGTTCTTC. Protein sequence: CASSSGTGGADEQFF.

This clone was picked up one time. This chain uses TRBV7-8 with TRBJ1-1, with D maybe TRBD1 (5 bases). The CDR3 is made up of 16 amino acids. CDR1 and CDR2 from the germline V gene are SGHVS and FQNEAQ. Between the trimmed V and J ends, which lost 5 bases and 0 bases, there was a span of 16 bases. The CDR3: CASSPPTAGVNTEAFF. The DNA for the CDR3 is TGTGCCAGCAGCCCACCCACGGCGGGGGTGAACACTGAAGCTTTCTTT. Full variable domain (outside the CDR3, taken from reference TRBV7-8 and TRBJ1-1): GAGVSQSPRYKVAKRGQDVALRCDPISGHVSLFWYQQALGQGPEFLTYFQNEAQLDKSGLPSDRFFAERPEGSVSTLKIQRTQQEDSAVYLCASSPPTAGVNTEAFFGQGTRLTVV.

This rearrangement joins TRBV7-9 to TRBJ2-2; D unclear. Trimming cost V 5 bases and J 6 bases, with 4 bases left between them. The CDR3 covers 11 residues. Germline lookup yields CDR1 SEHNR and CDR2 FQNEAQ (reference sequence). The chain's CDR3 is CASSVSGELFF. CDR3 bases: TGTGCCAGCAGCGTATCCGGGGAGCTGTTTTTT.

The J gene is TRBJ1-5, the V gene TRBV15; D may be TRBD1 (5 bases). CDR3 size: 18 residues. Germline assignment: CDR1 LNHNV and CDR2 YYDKDF (reference sequence). Trimming pared 4 bases from V and 2 bases from J, leaving 21 bases between. CDR3 in amino acids: CATSTITQGVLGNQPQHF. The CDR3 region has the DNA TGTGCCACCAGCACAATAACTCAGGGTGTTTTGGGCAATCAGCCCCAGCATTTT.

The CDR3 protein is CASSWTGRRGGYTF. CDR3 DNA: TGTGCCAGCAGTTGGACAGGGCGGAGAGGGGGCTACACCTTC. The chain couples TRBV6-5 to TRBJ1-2; 8 bases match TRBD1. This CDR3 spans 14 amino acids. Germline V gives CDR1 MNHEY, CDR2 SVGAGI. V shed 4 bases, J shed 8 bases, and the junction held 9 bases outside the gene matches.

The V call is TRBV10-3, the J call TRBJ1-1; TRBD1 might be the D (5 bases). Trimming removed 7 bases from V and 1 base from J, with 7 bases in between. CDR3 size: 12 residues. Per the germline V gene, CDR1 is ENHRY and CDR2 is SYGVKD. CDR3: CAIKTANTEAFF. The CDR3 DNA reads TGTGCCATCAAGACAGCGAACACTGAAGCTTTCTTT.

The V gene is TRBV5-1, the J gene TRBJ2-3; 13 bases align to TRBD2. CDR1 is SGHRS and CDR2 is YFSETQ in the germline V gene. The length of the CDR3 is 17 residues. The J segment lost 2 bases and the V segment lost 5 bases, leaving 8 bases of the junction unmatched. This CDR3 reads CASSSGLAGAPTDTQYF. CDR3 sequence (DNA): TGCGCCAGCAGTTCAGGACTAGCGGGGGCTCCCACAGATACGCAGTATTTT.

This clone has more than one count but fewer than ten. The rearrangement uses TRBV5-4 and TRBJ2-6; no reliable D call. The CDR3 totals 14 residues. With 1 base removed from V and 1 base from J, the gap between germline ends came to 3 bases. Germline V lookup: CDR1 SGHNT, CDR2 YYREEE (reference sequence). This CDR3 is CASSLFSGANVLTF. The DNA of the CDR3 is TGTGCCAGCAGCTTGTTTTCTGGGGCCAACGTCCTGACTTTC.

This clone was picked up one time. The gene calls are TRBV7-9 and TRBJ1-6, with D perhaps matching TRBD1 (5 bases). CDR3 length: 19 amino acids. Trimming removed 0 bases at V and 5 bases at J, with 20 bases between. Looked up from germline, CDR1 is SEHNR and CDR2 is FQNEAQ (reference sequence). The chain's CDR3 is CASSLALGVIPDDNSPLHF. Written as DNA, the CDR3 is TGTGCCAGCAGCTTAGCGCTAGGGGTAATTCCCGACGATAATTCACCCCTCCACTTT.

V usage is TRBV7-9 and J usage is TRBJ1-4; 7 bases match TRBD1. V was pared by 0 bases and J by 7 bases, with 5 bases of the junction left unmatched. CDR3 length: 15 residues. Germline values: CDR1 SEHNR, CDR2 FQNEAQ (reference sequence). CDR3 DNA: TGTGCCAGCAGCTTAGCTGTGACAGGGTCTGAAAAACTGTTTTTT. Translation: CASSLAVTGSEKLFF.

The chain employs TRBV30 and TRBJ1-1, with D hard to call. The CDR3 consists of 13 residues. Trimming removed 1 base from V and 1 base from J, with 7 bases in between. Germline assignment: CDR1 GTSNPN and CDR2 SVGIG (reference sequence). CDR3 sequence: CAWSEQENTEAFF. The CDR3 DNA reads TGTGCCTGGAGTGAGCAAGAGAACACTGAAGCTTTCTTT.

This chain connects TRBV5-4 to TRBJ1-1; a possible D gene is TRBD1 (5 bases). V was trimmed by 3 bases and J by 5 bases, leaving 23 bases between them. The CDR3 is made up of 17 amino acids. Looked up from germline, CDR1 is SGHNT and CDR2 is YYREEE (reference sequence). Here the CDR3 DNA reads TGTGCCAGCAGCTCCCCTACCGGCCAGGGTCCTTTAACTGAAGCTTTCTTT. It encodes CASSSPTGQGPLTEAFF.

The table lists this clone with a count of one. This sequence joins TRBV7-9 and TRBJ2-4; 13 bases map to TRBD2. J lost 6 bases, V lost 3 bases, and 5 bases had no gene match. The germline gives CDR1 SEHNR, CDR2 FQNEAQ (reference sequence). The CDR3 has 16 residues. The CDR3 nucleotides are TGTGCCAGCAGCTTGGGGGGACTAGCGGGGACAAACATTCAGTACTTC. This gives the protein CASSLGGLAGTNIQYF. The full variable domain, in which reference TRBV7-9 and TRBJ2-4 provide the parts outside the CDR3, is DTGVSQNPRHKITKRGQNVTFRCDPISEHNRLYWYRQTLGQGPEFLTYFQNEAQLEKSRLLSDRFSAERPKGSFSTLEIQRTEQGDSAMYLCASSLGGLAGTNIQYFGAGTRLSVL.

The chain recombines TRBV5-1 with TRBJ2-7; no reliable D call. Germline values: CDR1 SGHRS, CDR2 YFSETQ. Trimming stripped 0 bases from V and 5 bases from J, with 15 bases between. This CDR3 is 15 amino acids long. CDR3 sequence: CASSLAARRVHEQYF. DNA for the CDR3: TGCGCCAGCAGCTTGGCCGCCCGGCGAGTCCACGAGCAGTACTTC.

The chain is built from TRBV7-2 and TRBJ1-2, with TRBD1 matching over 9 bases. After removal of 5 bases from V and 4 bases from J, the junction contained 11 bases not matched to a gene. Looked up from germline, CDR1 is SGHTA and CDR2 is FQGNSA. The CDR3 runs 16 residues. CDR3 in amino acids: CASSPRPGQGFYGYTF. The CDR3 DNA follows: TGTGCCAGCAGCCCAAGACCGGGACAGGGATTCTATGGCTACACCTTC.

About this clone itself: One end of the junction does not line up with germline, which may come from a read error. The chain carries TRBV27 and TRBJ2-7; tentative D call: TRBD2 (5 bases). This CDR3 has 14 amino acids. The germline V gene has CDR1 MNHEY and CDR2 SMNVEV (reference sequence). The CDR3 DNA is TGTGCCAGCAGTATATCGGACGGGACCTACGAGCAGTACTTC. Translation gives CASSISDGTYEQYF.

The rearrangement joins TRBV5-1 to TRBJ2-3, with 13 positions matching TRBD2. Germline CDR1 and CDR2: SGHRS and YFSETQ. The J segment lost 4 bases and the V segment lost 4 bases, leaving 6 bases of the junction unmatched. There are 16 residues in the CDR3. The CDR3 protein is CASSIGLAGAADTQYF. CDR3 coding DNA: TGCGCCAGCAGCATCGGACTAGCGGGGGCTGCAGATACGCAGTATTTT.

This clone was observed once. In DNA, the CDR3 is TGTGCCAGCTCACTTCAGGCTAATGAAAAACTGTTTTTT. It is translated as CASSLQANEKLFF. This sequence joins TRBV18 and TRBJ1-4; the D is unclear. Germline V lookup: CDR1 KGHSH, CDR2 LQKENI. V lost 4 bases and J lost 3, with 6 bases in between. This CDR3 has 13 amino acids. Supplemented by reference TRBV18 and TRBJ1-4, the full variable domain reads NAGVMQNPRHLVRRRGQEARLRCSPMKGHSHVYWYRQLPEEGLKFMVYLQKENIIDESGMPKERFSAEFPKEGPSILRIQQVVRGDSAAYFCASSLQANEKLFFGSGTQLSVL.

This sequence joins TRBV7-6 and TRBJ1-1, with D tentatively TRBD1 (5 bases). This CDR3 spans 13 amino acids. Germline loops: CDR1 SGHVS, CDR2 FNYEAQ. Trimming removed 1 base at V and 8 bases at J, with 11 bases between. CDR3 protein: CASSLGTRDEAFF. Written as DNA, the CDR3 is TGTGCCAGCAGCTTAGGGACCAGGGACGAAGCTTTCTTT.

The chain combines TRBV7-9 with TRBJ1-1; 7 nucleotides match TRBD1. J lost 5 bases, V lost 0 bases, and 3 bases had no gene match. The germline CDR1 and CDR2 sequences are SEHNR and FQNEAQ (reference sequence). There are 14 residues in the CDR3. The CDR3 loop is CASSLATGETEAFF. The CDR3 nucleotides are TGTGCCAGCAGCTTAGCTACAGGGGAGACTGAAGCTTTCTTT.

This clone turned up a few times. The gene calls are TRBV15 and TRBJ1-1, with TRBD1 as a possible D gene (5 bases). The ends were cut back, 4 bases at V and 7 bases at J, with 13 bases in the middle. CDR1 is LNHNV and CDR2 is YYDKDF in the germline V gene (reference sequence). This CDR3 is 13 amino acids long. For the CDR3, the DNA is TGTGCCACCAGCACCCTCGGGGGGGTTGAAGCTTTCTTT. It specifies CATSTLGGVEAFF. Looking up the rest from reference TRBV15 and TRBJ1-1 gives the full variable domain: DAMVIQNPRYQVTQFGKPVTLSCSQTLNHNVMYWYQQKSSQAPKLLFHYYDKDFNNEADTPDNFQSRRPNTSFCFLDIRSPGLGDTAMYLCATSTLGGVEAFFGQGTRLTVV.

This clone was seen only a few times. This chain uses TRBV9 with TRBJ1-3; a weak D match, TRBD1 (6 bases). Germline CDR1 and CDR2: SGDLS and YYNGEE. Trimming stripped 4 bases from V and 5 bases from J, with 13 bases between. The CDR3 covers 14 residues. The CDR3 reads CASSLRDIRNTIYF. CDR3 in DNA: TGTGCCAGCAGCCTCCGGGACATAAGAAACACCATATATTTT.

This clone is categorized as medium-sized (0.01 to 0.1%). This rearrangement joins TRBV10-3 to TRBJ2-2; 8 bases align to TRBD1. The germline gives CDR1 ENHRY, CDR2 SYGVKD. Trimming at V came to 0 bases and at J to 5 bases, leaving 5 bases not matched to a gene. This CDR3 region has 16 residues. CDR3 residues: CAISESPQGATGELFF. The CDR3 DNA reads TGTGCCATCAGTGAGTCGCCTCAGGGGGCGACCGGGGAGCTGTTTTTT.

The V and J genes are TRBV13 and TRBJ2-7; 7 bases match TRBD1. V gave up 5 bases and J gave up 1 base; unmatched junction bases: 5. The CDR3 covers 14 residues. Germline CDR1 PRHDT, CDR2 FYEKMQ (reference sequence). CDR3 amino acids: CASSPRTGSYEQYF. As DNA, the CDR3 is TGTGCCAGCAGCCCCCGGACAGGTTCCTACGAGCAGTACTTC.

This clone is medium-sized within its sample. The chain employs TRBV27 and TRBJ2-6, with TRBD1 matching over 7 bases. The CDR3 covers 15 residues. The V gene end was trimmed by 5 bases and the J gene end by 4 bases; junction bases not matched to a gene: 5. From germline, CDR1 is MNHEY and CDR2 SMNVEV (reference sequence). CDR3: CASSEQGYGANVLTF. CDR3 DNA sequence: TGTGCCAGCAGTGAACAGGGGTACGGGGCCAACGTCCTGACTTTC.

This clone has a handful of counts. The J gene is TRBJ2-2, the V gene TRBV6-5, with TRBD1 matching over 7 bases. Trimming removed 2 bases from V and 8 bases from J; junction bases left unmatched: 5. This CDR3 has 14 amino acids. The germline V gene has CDR1 MNHEY and CDR2 SVGAGI. The CDR3 loop is CASSYRRGQGELFF. As DNA, the CDR3 is TGTGCCAGCAGTTACCGAAGGGGGCAAGGGGAGCTGTTTTTT.

This chain connects TRBV6-1 to TRBJ1-5, with TRBD1 identical over 8 bases. Germline values: CDR1 MNHNS, CDR2 SASEGT. This CDR3 has 15 amino acids. Unmatched junction bases numbered 5, after V lost 3 bases and J lost 4 bases. CDR3 coding DNA: TGTGCCAGCAGTGATAGACACAGGGGGAATCAGCCCCAGCATTTT. Translating gives CASSDRHRGNQPQHF.

This clone has only one observation. The chain couples TRBV6-1 to TRBJ1-2; 8 bases are shared with TRBD1. The length of the CDR3 is 14 residues. The V and J ends lost 2 bases and 8 bases, in that order; junction bases with no gene match: 7. Per the germline V gene, CDR1 is MNHNS and CDR2 is SASEGT. The CDR3 nucleotides read TGTGCCAGCAGTGAAACTAACAGGGGGTACGGCTACACCTTC. This translates into CASSETNRGYGYTF.